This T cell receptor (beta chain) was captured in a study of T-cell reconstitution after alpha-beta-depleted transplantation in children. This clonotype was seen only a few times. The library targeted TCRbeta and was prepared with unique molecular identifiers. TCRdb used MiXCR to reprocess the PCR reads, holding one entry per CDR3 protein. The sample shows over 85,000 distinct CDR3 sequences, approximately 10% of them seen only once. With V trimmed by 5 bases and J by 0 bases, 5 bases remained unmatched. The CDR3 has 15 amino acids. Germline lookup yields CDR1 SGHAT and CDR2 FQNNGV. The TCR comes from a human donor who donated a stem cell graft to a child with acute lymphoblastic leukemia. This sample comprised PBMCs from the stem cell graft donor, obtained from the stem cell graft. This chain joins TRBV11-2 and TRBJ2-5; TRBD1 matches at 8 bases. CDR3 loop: CASSTGDRYQETQYF. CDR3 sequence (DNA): TGTGCCAGCAGCACTGGGGACAGGTACCAAGAGACCCAGTACTTC.